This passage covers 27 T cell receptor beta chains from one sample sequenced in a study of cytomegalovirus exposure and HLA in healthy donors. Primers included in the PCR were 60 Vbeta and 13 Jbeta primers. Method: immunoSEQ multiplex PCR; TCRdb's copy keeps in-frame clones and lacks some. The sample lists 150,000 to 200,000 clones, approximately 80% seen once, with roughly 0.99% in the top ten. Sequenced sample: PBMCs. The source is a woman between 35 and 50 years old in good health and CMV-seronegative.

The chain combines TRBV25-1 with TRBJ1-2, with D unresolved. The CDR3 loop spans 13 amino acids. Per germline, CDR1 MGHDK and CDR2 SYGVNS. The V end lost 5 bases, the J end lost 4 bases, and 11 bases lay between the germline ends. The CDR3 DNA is TGTGCCAGCAGTCCTGATGGGCCCTATGGCTACACCTTC. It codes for CASSPDGPYGYTF.

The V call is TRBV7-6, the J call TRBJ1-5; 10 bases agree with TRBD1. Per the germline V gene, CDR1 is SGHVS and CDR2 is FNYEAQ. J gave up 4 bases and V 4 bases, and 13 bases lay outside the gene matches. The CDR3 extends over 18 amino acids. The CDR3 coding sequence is TGTGCCAGCAGCTCATATTGGTCGGGGACAGGGGCGAATCAGCCCCAGCATTTT. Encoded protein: CASSSYWSGTGANQPQHF. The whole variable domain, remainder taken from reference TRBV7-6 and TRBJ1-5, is GAGVSQSPRYKVTKRGQDVALRCDPISGHVSLYWYRQALGQGPEFLTYFNYEAQQDKSGLPNDRFSAERPEGSISTLTIQRTEQRDSAMYRCASSSYWSGTGANQPQHFGDGTRLSIL.

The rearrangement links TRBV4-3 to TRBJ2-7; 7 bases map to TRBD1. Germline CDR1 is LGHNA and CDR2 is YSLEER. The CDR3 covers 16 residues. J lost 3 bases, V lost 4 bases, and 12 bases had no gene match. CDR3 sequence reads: CASSRGTDTNNYEQYF. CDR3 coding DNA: TGCGCCAGCAGCCGGGGGACAGACACTAATAACTACGAGCAGTACTTC.

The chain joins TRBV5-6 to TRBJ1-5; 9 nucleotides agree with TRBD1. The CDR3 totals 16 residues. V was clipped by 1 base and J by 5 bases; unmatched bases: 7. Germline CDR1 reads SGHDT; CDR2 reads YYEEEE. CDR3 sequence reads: CASSLRSGQGHQPQHF. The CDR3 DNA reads TGTGCCAGCAGCTTGCGGTCGGGACAGGGACATCAGCCCCAGCATTTT.

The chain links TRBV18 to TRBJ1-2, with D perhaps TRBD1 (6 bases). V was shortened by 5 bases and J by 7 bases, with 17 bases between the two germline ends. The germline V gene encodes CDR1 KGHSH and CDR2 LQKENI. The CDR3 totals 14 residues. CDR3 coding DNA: TGTGCCAGCTCATCCGGGGACACGATCCTTGGCTACACCTTC. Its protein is CASSSGDTILGYTF.

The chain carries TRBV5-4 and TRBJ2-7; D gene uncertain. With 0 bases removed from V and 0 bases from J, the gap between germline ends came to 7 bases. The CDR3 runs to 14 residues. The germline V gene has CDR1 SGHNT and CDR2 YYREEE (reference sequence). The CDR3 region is CASSLASSSYEQYF. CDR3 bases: TGTGCCAGCAGCTTGGCCTCTAGCTCCTACGAGCAGTACTTC.

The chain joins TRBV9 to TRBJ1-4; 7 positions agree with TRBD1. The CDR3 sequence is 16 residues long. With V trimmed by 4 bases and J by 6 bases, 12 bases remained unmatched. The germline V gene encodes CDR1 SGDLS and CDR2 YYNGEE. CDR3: CASSSPRQGRDEKLFF. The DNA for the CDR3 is TGTGCCAGCAGCTCGCCTCGACAGGGTCGAGATGAAAAACTGTTTTTT.

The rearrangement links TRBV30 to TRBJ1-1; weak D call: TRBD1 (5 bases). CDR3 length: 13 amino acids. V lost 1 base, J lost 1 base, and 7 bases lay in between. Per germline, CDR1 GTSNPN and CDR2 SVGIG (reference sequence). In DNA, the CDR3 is TGTGCCTGGAGTGCCACAGGGAACACTGAAGCTTTCTTT. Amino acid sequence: CAWSATGNTEAFF. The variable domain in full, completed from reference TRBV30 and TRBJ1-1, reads SQTIHQWPATLVQPVGSPLSLECTVEGTSNPNLYWYRQAAGRGLQLLFYSVGIGQISSEVPQNLSASRPQDRQFILSSKKLLLSDSGFYLCAWSATGNTEAFFGQGTRLTVV.

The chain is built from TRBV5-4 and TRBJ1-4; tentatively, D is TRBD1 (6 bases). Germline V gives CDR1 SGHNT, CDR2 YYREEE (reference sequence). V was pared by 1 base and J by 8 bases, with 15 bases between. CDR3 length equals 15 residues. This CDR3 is CASSLNRDSGEKLFF. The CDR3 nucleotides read TGTGCCAGCAGCTTGAACAGGGATTCTGGGGAAAAACTGTTTTTT. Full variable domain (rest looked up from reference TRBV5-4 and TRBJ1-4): ETGVTQSPTHLIKTRGQQVTLRCSSQSGHNTVSWYQQALGQGPQFIFQYYREEENGRGNFPPRFSGLQFPNYSSELNVNALELDDSALYLCASSLNRDSGEKLFFGSGTQLSVL.

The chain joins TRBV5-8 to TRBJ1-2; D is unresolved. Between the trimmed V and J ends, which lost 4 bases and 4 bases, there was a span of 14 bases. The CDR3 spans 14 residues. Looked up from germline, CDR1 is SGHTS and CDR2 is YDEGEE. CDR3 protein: CASSATRELYGYTF. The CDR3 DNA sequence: TGTGCCAGCAGCGCTACCCGGGAACTCTATGGCTACACCTTC.

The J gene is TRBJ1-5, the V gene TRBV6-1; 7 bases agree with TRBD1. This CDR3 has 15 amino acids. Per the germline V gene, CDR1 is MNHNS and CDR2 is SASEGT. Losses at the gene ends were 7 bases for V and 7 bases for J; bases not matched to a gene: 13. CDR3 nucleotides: TGTGCCAGCACCATCCGGGACCCAGGGGGGCAGCCCCAGCATTTT. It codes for CASTIRDPGGQPQHF.

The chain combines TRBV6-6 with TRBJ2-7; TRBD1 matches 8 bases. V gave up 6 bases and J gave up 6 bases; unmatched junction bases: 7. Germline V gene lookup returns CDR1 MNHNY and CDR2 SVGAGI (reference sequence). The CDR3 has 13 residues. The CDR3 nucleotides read TGTGCCAGCAGGGGCGGACAGGGTGGCGAGCAGTACGTC. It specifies CASRGGQGGEQYV.

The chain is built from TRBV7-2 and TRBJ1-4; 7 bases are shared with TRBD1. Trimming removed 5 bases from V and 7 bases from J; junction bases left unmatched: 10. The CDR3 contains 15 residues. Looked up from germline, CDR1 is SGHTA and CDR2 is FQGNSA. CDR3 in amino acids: CASSDLTGLGEKLFF. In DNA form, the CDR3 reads TGTGCCAGCAGCGACCTGACAGGGTTGGGTGAAAAACTGTTTTTT.

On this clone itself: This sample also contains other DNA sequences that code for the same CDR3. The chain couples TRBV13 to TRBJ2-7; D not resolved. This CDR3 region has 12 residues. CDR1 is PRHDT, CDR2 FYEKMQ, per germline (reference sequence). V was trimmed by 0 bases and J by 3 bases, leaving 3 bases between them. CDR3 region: CASSLGSYEQYF. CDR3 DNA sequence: TGTGCCAGCAGCTTAGGCAGCTACGAGCAGTACTTC.

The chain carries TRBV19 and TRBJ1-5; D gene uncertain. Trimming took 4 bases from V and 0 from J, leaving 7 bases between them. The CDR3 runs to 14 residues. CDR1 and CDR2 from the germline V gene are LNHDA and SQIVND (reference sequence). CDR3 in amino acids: CASSTVNSNQPQHF. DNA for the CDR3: TGTGCCAGTAGTACCGTAAATAGCAATCAGCCCCAGCATTTT. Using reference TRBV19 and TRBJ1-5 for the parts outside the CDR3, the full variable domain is DGGITQSPKYLFRKEGQNVTLSCEQNLNHDAMYWYRQDPGQGLRLIYYSQIVNDFQKGDIAEGYSVSREKKESFPLTVTSAQKNPTAFYLCASSTVNSNQPQHFGDGTRLSIL.

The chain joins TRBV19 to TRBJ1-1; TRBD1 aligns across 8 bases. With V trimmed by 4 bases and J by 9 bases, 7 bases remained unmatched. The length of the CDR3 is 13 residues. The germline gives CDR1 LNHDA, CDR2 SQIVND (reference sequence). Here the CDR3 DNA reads TGTGCCAGTAGTACGGGACAGGACCAAAAAGCTTTCTTT. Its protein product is CASSTGQDQKAFF.

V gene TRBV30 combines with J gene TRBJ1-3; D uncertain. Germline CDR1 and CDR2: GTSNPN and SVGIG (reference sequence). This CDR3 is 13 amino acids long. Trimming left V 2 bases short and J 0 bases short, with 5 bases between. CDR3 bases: TGTGCCTGGAGTCTGTCCTCTGGAAACACCATATATTTT. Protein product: CAWSLSSGNTIYF.

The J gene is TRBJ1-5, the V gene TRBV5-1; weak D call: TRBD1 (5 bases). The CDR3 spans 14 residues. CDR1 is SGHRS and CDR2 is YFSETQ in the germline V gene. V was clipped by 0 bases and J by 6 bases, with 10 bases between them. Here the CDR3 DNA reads TGCGCCAGCAGCTTGGGCAGGGAGGGTCAGCCCCAGCATTTT. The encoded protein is CASSLGREGQPQHF.

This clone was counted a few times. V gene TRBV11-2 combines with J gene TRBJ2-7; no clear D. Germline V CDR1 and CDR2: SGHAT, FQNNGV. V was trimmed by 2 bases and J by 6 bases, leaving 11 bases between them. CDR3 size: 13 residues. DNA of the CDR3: TGTGCCAGCAGCTTACCAGAAACCCTCGAGCAGTACTTC. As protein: CASSLPETLEQYF.

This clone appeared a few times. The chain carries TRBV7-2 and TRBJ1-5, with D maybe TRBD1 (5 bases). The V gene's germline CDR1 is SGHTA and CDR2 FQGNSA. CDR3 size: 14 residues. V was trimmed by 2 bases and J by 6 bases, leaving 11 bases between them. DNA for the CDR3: TGTGCCAGCAGCTTATCAGGGCCGGGTCAGCCCCAGCATTTT. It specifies CASSLSGPGQPQHF.

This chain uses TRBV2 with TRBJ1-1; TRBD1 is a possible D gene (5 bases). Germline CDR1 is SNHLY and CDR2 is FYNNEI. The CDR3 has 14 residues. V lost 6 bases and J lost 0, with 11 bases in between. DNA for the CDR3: TGTGCCAGCAGGGGGCTAAGTGTGAACACTGAAGCTTTCTTT. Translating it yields CASRGLSVNTEAFF.

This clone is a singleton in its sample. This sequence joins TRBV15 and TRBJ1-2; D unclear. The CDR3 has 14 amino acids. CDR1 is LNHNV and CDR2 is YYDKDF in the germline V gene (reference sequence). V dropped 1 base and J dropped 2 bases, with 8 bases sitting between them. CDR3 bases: TGTGCCACCAGCAGAGCAGGAACGAACTATGGCTACACCTTC. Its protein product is CATSRAGTNYGYTF.

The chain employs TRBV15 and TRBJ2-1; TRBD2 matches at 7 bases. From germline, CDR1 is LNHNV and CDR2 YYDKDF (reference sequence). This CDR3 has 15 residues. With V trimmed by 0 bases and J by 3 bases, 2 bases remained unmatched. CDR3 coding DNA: TGTGCCACCAGCAGAGAAGCGGGGTTCTACAATGAGCAGTTCTTC. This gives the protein CATSREAGFYNEQFF.

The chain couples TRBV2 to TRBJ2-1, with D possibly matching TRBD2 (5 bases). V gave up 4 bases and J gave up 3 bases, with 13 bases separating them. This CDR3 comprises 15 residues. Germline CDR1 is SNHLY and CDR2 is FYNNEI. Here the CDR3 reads CASSAVGGFYNEQFF. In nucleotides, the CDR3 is TGTGCCAGCAGTGCGGTGGGCGGGTTCTACAATGAGCAGTTCTTC.

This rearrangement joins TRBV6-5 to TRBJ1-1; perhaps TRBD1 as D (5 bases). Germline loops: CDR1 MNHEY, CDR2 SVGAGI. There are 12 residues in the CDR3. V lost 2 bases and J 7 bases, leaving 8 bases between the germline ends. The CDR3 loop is CASSYTTGEAFF. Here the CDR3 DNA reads TGTGCCAGCAGTTACACCACAGGTGAAGCTTTCTTT.

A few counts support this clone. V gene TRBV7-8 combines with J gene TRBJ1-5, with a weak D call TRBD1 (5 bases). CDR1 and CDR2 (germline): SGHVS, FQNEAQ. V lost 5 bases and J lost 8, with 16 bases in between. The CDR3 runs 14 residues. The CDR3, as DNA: TGTGCCAGCAGCCCGGGGGACCGTTGGGAGCCCCAGCATTTT. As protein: CASSPGDRWEPQHF.

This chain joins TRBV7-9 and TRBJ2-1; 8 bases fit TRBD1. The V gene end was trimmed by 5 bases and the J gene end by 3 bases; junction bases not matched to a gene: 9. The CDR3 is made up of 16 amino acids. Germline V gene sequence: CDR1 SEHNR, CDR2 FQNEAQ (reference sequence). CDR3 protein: CASSPTTGAFYNEQFF. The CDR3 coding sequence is TGTGCCAGCAGCCCGACGACAGGGGCATTCTACAATGAGCAGTTCTTC.